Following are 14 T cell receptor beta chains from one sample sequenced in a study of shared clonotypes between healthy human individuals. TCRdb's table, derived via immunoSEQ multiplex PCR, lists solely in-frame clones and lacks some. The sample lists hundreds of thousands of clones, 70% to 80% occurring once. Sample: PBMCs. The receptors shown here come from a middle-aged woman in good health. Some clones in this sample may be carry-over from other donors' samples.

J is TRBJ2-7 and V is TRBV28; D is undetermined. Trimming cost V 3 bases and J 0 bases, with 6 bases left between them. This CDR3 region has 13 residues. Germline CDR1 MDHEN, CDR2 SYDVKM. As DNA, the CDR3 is TGTGCCAGCAGTTTCGATAGCTCCTACGAGCAGTACTTC. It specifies CASSFDSSYEQYF.

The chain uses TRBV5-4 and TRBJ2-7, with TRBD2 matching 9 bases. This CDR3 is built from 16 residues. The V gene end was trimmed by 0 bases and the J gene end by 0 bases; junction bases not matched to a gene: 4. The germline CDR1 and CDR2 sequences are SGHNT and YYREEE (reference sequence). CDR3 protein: CASSLDGSGSSYEQYF. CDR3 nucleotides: TGTGCCAGCAGCTTGGATGGTAGCGGGAGCTCCTACGAGCAGTACTTC. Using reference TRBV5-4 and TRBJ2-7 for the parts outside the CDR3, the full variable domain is ETGVTQSPTHLIKTRGQQVTLRCSSQSGHNTVSWYQQALGQGPQFIFQYYREEENGRGNFPPRFSGLQFPNYSSELNVNALELDDSALYLCASSLDGSGSSYEQYFGPGTRLTVT.

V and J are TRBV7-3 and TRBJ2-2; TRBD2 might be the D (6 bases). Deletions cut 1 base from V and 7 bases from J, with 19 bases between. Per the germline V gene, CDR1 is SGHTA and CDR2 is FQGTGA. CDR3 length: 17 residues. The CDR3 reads CASSLMPLGGAVGELFF. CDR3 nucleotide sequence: TGTGCCAGCAGCTTAATGCCGCTAGGAGGGGCGGTCGGGGAGCTGTTTTTT.

CDR3 nucleotide sequence: TGTGCCAGCAGCTTAGTACCCCCCTTTGACAGGTCCGGCTCCTACGAGCAGTACTTC. Its protein product is CASSLVPPFDRSGSYEQYF. The chain employs TRBV11-3 and TRBJ2-7, with a weak D call TRBD1 (6 bases). This CDR3 has 19 residues. The V gene lost 1 base and the J gene lost 0 bases, with 22 bases spanning the gap. Germline values: CDR1 SGHNT, CDR2 YENEEA.

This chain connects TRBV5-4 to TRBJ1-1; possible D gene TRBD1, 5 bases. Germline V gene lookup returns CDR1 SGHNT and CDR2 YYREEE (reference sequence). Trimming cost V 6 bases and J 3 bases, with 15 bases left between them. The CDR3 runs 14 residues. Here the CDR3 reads CASTRAGVDTEAFF. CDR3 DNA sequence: TGTGCCAGCACACGGGCGGGGGTGGACACTGAAGCTTTCTTT.

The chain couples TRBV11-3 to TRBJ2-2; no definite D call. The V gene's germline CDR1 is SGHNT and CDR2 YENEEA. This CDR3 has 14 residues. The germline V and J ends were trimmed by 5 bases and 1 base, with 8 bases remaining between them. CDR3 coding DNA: TGTGCCAGCAGCCCCTCGTTGAACACCGGGGAGCTGTTTTTT. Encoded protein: CASSPSLNTGELFF.

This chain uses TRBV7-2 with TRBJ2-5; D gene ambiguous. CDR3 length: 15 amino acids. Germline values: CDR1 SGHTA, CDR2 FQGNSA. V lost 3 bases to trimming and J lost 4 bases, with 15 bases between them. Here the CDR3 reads CASSFNPVTGETQYF. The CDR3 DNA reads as TGTGCCAGCAGCTTTAACCCCGTCACCGGAGAGACCCAGTACTTC.

The CDR3 loop is CASSSRDRGRRDEQFF. The DNA of the CDR3 is TGTGCCAGCAGCTCTCGGGACAGGGGGCGACGAGATGAGCAGTTCTTC. V and J are TRBV7-2 and TRBJ2-1, with TRBD1 matching over 12 bases. The CDR3 consists of 16 residues. V lost 4 bases and J lost 8; bases outside the gene matches: 9. Germline CDR1 SGHTA, CDR2 FQGNSA.

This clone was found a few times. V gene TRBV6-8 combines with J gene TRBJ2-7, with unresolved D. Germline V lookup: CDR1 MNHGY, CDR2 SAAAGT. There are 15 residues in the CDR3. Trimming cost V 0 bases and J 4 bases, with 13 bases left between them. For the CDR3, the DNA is TGTGCCAGCAGTTACTCAGGCAGCCTAGGGTACGAGCAGTACTTC. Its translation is CASSYSGSLGYEQYF.

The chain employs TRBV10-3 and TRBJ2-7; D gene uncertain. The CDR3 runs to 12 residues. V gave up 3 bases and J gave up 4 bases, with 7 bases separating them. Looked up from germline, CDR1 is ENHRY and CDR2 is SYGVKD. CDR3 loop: CAISDQDYEQYF. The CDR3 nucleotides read TGTGCCATCAGTGATCAGGATTACGAGCAGTACTTC.

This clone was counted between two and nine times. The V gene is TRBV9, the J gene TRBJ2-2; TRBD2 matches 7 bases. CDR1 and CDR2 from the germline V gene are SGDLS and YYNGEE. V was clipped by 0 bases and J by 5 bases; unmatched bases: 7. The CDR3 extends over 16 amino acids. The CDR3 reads CASSVGRLAGTGELFF. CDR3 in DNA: TGTGCCAGCAGCGTAGGCCGACTAGCAGGTACCGGGGAGCTGTTTTTT.

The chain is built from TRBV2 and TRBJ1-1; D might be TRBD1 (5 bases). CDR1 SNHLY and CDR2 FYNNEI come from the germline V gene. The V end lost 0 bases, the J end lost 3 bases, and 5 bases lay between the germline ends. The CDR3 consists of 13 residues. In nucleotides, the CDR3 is TGTGCCAGCAGTGAAGCCAGGGACACTGAAGCTTTCTTT. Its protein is CASSEARDTEAFF. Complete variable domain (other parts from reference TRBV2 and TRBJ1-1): EPEVTQTPSHQVTQMGQEVILRCVPISNHLYFYWYRQILGQKVEFLVSFYNNEISEKSEIFDDQFSVERPDGSNFTLKIRSTKLEDSAMYFCASSEARDTEAFFGQGTRLTVV.

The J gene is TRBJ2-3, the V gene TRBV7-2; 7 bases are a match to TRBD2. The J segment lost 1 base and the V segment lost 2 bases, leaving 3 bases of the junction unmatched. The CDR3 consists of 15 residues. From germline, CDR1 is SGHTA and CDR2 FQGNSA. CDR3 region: CASSLNRGGTDTQYF. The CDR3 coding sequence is TGTGCCAGCAGCTTAAACCGGGGGGGCACAGATACGCAGTATTTT.

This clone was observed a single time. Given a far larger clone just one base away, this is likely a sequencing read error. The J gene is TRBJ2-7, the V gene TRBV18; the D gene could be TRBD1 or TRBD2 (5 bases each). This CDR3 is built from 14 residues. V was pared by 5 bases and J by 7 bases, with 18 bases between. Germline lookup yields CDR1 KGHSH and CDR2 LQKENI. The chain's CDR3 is CASSSPRDDREQYF. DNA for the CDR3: TGTGCCAGCTCATCTCCTCGGGACGATCGGGAGCAGTACTTC.